This T cell receptor beta chain originates from a study of shared clonotypes between healthy human individuals. General study findings and limits: Deeper or shallower sequencing was expected to change how clonotypes are shared among donors.

A remark on this clone: No antigen is known for it.

The naive CD8 subset, CD45RO-negative cells positively selected for CCR7, excluded terminally differentiated effector memory CD45RA+ cells. All of the donors resided in Nashville, Tennessee, and each was a Caucasian adult. The CDR3 is 14 residues long. CDR1 is LNHNV and CDR2 is YYDKDF in the germline V gene (reference sequence). V lost 1 base to trimming and J lost 6 bases; unmatched junction nucleotides: 3. A 200 ng quantity of DNA, 29,000 or so T cell genomes, went into the sorted-subset replicate PCRs. Measured with immunoSEQ multiplex PCR; TCRdb has only the in-frame clones, and not every one. The repertoire holds hundreds of thousands of clones, approximately 95% seen once, with 0.095% to 0.14% in the top ten.

The rearrangement links TRBV15 to TRBJ2-7; 10 positions agree with TRBD2. Material: naive CD8+ T cells sorted from blood. This receptor was taken from a woman in her twenties or thirties in good health. CDR3 sequence: CATSRGGLAAEQYF. CDR3 DNA: TGTGCCACCAGCAGAGGCGGACTAGCGGCCGAGCAGTACTTC.